This TCR beta chain was captured in a study of technical replicates of blood from several donors. CDR3 length: 15 amino acids. J gave up 2 bases and V 3 bases, and 2 bases lay outside the gene matches. Germline CDR1 and CDR2: MNHEY and SMNVEV (reference sequence). The method was immunoSEQ multiplex PCR; TCRdb's version includes in-frame clones alone and lacks a portion of them. This table holds some 87,000 clones, approximately 91% found once. The sample comprised T cells isolated from PBMCs. This sequence was found in a human donor in good health. The gene calls are TRBV27 and TRBJ2-1; 9 nucleotides line up with TRBD2. Here the CDR3 reads CASSLGGRAYNEQFF. CDR3 in DNA: TGTGCCAGCAGTTTGGGCGGGAGGGCCTACAATGAGCAGTTCTTC.